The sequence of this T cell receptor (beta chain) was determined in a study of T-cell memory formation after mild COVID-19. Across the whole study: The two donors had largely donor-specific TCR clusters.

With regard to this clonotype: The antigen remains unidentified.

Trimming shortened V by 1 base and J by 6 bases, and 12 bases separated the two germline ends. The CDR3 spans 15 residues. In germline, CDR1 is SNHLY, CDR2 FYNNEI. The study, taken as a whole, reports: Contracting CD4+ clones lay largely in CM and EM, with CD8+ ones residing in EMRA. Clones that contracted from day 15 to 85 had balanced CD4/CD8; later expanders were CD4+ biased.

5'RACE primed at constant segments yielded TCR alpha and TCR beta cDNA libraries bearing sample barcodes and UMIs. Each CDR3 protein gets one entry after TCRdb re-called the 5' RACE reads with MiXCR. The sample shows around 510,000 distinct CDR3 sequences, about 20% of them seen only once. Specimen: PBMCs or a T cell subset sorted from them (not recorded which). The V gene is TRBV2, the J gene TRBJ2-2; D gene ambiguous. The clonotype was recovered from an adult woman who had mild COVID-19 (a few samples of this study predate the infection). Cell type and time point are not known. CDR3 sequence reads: CASSEVASRAGELFF. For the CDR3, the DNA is TGTGCCAGCAGTGAAGTGGCATCCAGAGCCGGGGAGCTGTTTTTT.